Listed below are T cell receptor beta chains from one sample, sequenced in a study of cytomegalovirus exposure and HLA in healthy donors. Clones were sequenced by immunoSEQ multiplex PCR, and TCRdb holds only the in-frame ones, with some missing. The sample yields a few hundred thousand clones, roughly 90% seen once. Specimen: PBMCs. Receptor source: a woman under 30 in good health and CMV-seronegative. The CDR3 runs from the conserved cysteine through the conserved F or W. The D gene is left open where the match is weak. Clone size appears in some rows only: once, few, many, or a class for an expanded clone.

>TRBV4-1|once|TRBJ2-5|TRBD2
TGCGCCAGCAGCCATGGACTAGCGGGGGGGCTTGGGCAAGAGACCCAGTACTTC
CASSHGLAGGLGQETQYF
>TRBV9|-|TRBJ2-1|-
TGTGCCAGCAGCAGCTCATTGGAGCTAGCTGGGAATGAGCAGTTCTTC
CASSSSLELAGNEQFF
>TRBV28|-|TRBJ1-2|-
TGTGCCAGCAGCCCCACCTACCTCGGAAGGGAGCATGGCTACACCTTC
CASSPTYLGREHGYTF
>TRBV19|few|TRBJ1-2|TRBD1
TGTGCCAGTAGTGAGGGACAGGGATATAACTATGGCTACACCTTC
CASSEGQGYNYGYTF
>TRBV28|once|TRBJ2-3|-
TGTGCCAGCAACTCTGGTCTGAGTTCCAGCACAGATACGCAGTATTTT
CASNSGLSSSTDTQYF
>TRBV7-3|-|TRBJ2-1|-
TGTGCCAGCAGCTTATCTCCCTTCAATGAGCAGTTCTTC
CASSLSPFNEQFF
>TRBV5-1|-|TRBJ2-1|TRBD2
TGCGCCAGCAGCTCGGGACTAGCGGGAGTGTTTTCGGGGAATGAGCAGTTCTTC
CASSSGLAGVFSGNEQFF
>TRBV6-1|-|TRBJ1-6|-
TGTGCCAGCAGTGGAGGAGACAGTTCTAATTCACCCCTCCACTTT
CASSGGDSSNSPLHF
>TRBV7-9|-|TRBJ2-2|TRBD1
TGTGCCAGCAGCGACCGGGGACAGGGGGTCCCCGGGGAGCTGTTTTTT
CASSDRGQGVPGELFF
>TRBV28|-|TRBJ2-5|TRBD2
TGTGCCAGCAGTTTGTGGGGGGGAAATCAAGAGACCCAGTACTTC
CASSLWGGNQETQYF
>TRBV9|-|TRBJ1-3|TRBD1
TGTGCCAGCAGCGCACAGGGGTTGCGAAACACCATATATTTT
CASSAQGLRNTIYF
>TRBV27|-|TRBJ2-7|TRBD2
TGTGCCAGCAGTTTAATGCGCGGGAGGGCCGACGAGCAGTACTTC
CASSLMRGRADEQYF
>TRBV6-4|-|TRBJ1-1|-
TGTGCCAGCAGTGAAAGGGGTGGGGACACTGAAGCTTTCTTT
CASSERGGDTEAFF
>TRBV7-9|once|TRBJ1-5|TRBD1
TGTGCCAGCAGCTTATATCGACAGGGGGCAAATCAGCCCCAGCATTTT
CASSLYRQGANQPQHF
>TRBV7-8|-|TRBJ2-1|-
TGTGCCAGCAGTGTCCTGAGGGATGTACTTCGGTATGAGCAGTTCTTC
CASSVLRDVLRYEQFF
>TRBV12-1|-|TRBJ2-1|-
TGTGCCAGCAGCTTTGAGCGACAGAAAGTAGCCAATGAGCAGTTCTTC
CASSFERQKVANEQFF
>TRBV19|once|TRBJ2-5|-
TGTGCCAGTAGCCCCTCCCCGGGCCAAGAGACCCAGTACTTC
CASSPSPGQETQYF
>TRBV30|-|TRBJ2-3|TRBD2
TGTGCCTGGAGTGTTAGGCGGGGGGGCACAGATACGCAGTATTTT
CAWSVRRGGTDTQYF
>TRBV2|-|TRBJ2-3|TRBD1
TGTGCCAGCAGCGGGGGACAGGGAAGCACAGATACGCAGTATTTT
CASSGGQGSTDTQYF
>TRBV6-5|-|TRBJ2-4|-
TGTGCCAGCAGTTACTCGCGCGGGGAACACATTCAGTACTTC
CASSYSRGEHIQYF
>TRBV10-1|few|TRBJ2-5|-
TGCGCCAGCAGTGGTCCAGGGACACGCGAGACCCAGTACTTC
CASSGPGTRETQYF
>TRBV29-1|-|TRBJ2-7|TRBD1
TGCAGCGTTGCAGGGGGTGGCTACGAGCAGTACTTC
CSVAGGGYEQYF
>TRBV5-1|-|TRBJ1-2|-
TGCGCCAGCAGTCCCCCTTCTAGCTATGGCTACACCTTC
CASSPPSSYGYTF
>TRBV19|-|TRBJ2-2|TRBD1
TGTGCCAGTCGGACAGGGGCGAACACCGGGGAGCTGTTTTTT
CASRTGANTGELFF
>TRBV27|once|TRBJ1-2|TRBD1
TGTGCCAGCAGTTTTTCACAGGGGTACGGCTACACCTTC
CASSFSQGYGYTF
>TRBV13|-|TRBJ1-1|-
TGTGCCAGCAGCCCCCAGACAGAAGAAGCTTTCTTT
CASSPQTEEAFF
>TRBV2|-|TRBJ2-2|-
TGTGCCACCGAGAGGTCCGGGGTTGGCGGGGAGCTGTTTTTT
CATERSGVGGELFF
>TRBV4-1|-|TRBJ2-1|-
TGCGCCAGCAGCCGGACGGCGGGGGAGCAGTTCTTC
CASSRTAGEQFF
>TRBV6-6|-|TRBJ2-7|TRBD2
TGTGCCAGCAGCCCGAGGGGGGCGGGAGGTACCTACGAGCAGTACTTC
CASSPRGAGGTYEQYF
>TRBV2|once|TRBJ1-5|-
TGTGCCAGCAGTGAAGAGGGCAGGGGCCTTAATCAGCCCCAGCATTTT
CASSEEGRGLNQPQHF
>TRBV25-1|few|TRBJ2-7|-
TGTGCCAGCAGCTCGGACAGATCTTCCCTCGAGCAGTACTTC
CASSSDRSSLEQYF
>TRBV9|once|TRBJ1-6|-
TGTGCCAGCGGTAGGGGGGGGTCCTATAATTCACCCCTCCACTTT
CASGRGGSYNSPLHF
>TRBV13|-|TRBJ1-1|-
TGTGCCAGCAGCTCACTAGGGGGCACTGAAGCTTTCTTT
CASSSLGGTEAFF
>TRBV5-1|-|TRBJ2-7|-
TGCGCCAGCAGCTTGGTCTCCGGGTCCTACGAGCAGTACTTC
CASSLVSGSYEQYF
>TRBV4-1|-|TRBJ1-2|TRBD1
TGCGCCAGCAGCCAAGATGGCAGGGGGCTCGGCTACACCTTC
CASSQDGRGLGYTF
>TRBV7-9|-|TRBJ1-1|-
TGTGCCAGCACGGGGAACACTGAAGCTTTCTTT
CASTGNTEAFF
>TRBV19|few|TRBJ1-2|-
TGTGCCAGTAGCCGAGACTGGGGCTACACCTTC
CASSRDWGYTF
>TRBV7-9|-|TRBJ2-3|TRBD2
TGTGCCAGCACTTCCGGGAGGGGAGAGATTGATACGCAGTATTTT
CASTSGRGEIDTQYF
>TRBV5-1|-|TRBJ1-2|-
TGCGCCAGCAGCTTGGAAGGGGCTTCACCGGTCGGCTACACCTTC
CASSLEGASPVGYTF
>TRBV6-6|-|TRBJ2-5|-
TGTGCCAGCAGTTCTTCTAAAGAGACCCAGTACTTC
CASSSSKETQYF
>TRBV5-1|-|TRBJ1-5|-
TGCGCCAGCAGCCCGGGAGAGGGGTCCAATCAGCCCCAGCATTTT
CASSPGEGSNQPQHF
>TRBV7-2|-|TRBJ2-1|-
TGTGCCAGCAGCCCACAAGGGGCTGAGCAGTTCTTC
CASSPQGAEQFF
>TRBV6-5|-|TRBJ2-2|TRBD2
TGTGCCAGCTTAAGCGGGGCGAACACCGGGGAGCTGTTTTTT
CASLSGANTGELFF
>TRBV6-5|-|TRBJ2-1|TRBD1
TGTGCCGGCTCGGACAGGGAACATGAGCAGTTCTTC
CAGSDREHEQFF
>TRBV2|once|TRBJ2-3|TRBD2
TGTGCCGTACCGGGACTAGCAGGTAGCACAGATACGCAGTATTTT
CAVPGLAGSTDTQYF
>TRBV27|-|TRBJ2-7|TRBD2
TGTGCCAGCAGTTTAAAACGGGAGGCCTACGAGCAGTACTTC
CASSLKREAYEQYF
>TRBV27|few|TRBJ2-7|TRBD1
TGTGCCAGCAGTCCGGGACAGTCCTACGAGCAGTACTTC
CASSPGQSYEQYF
>TRBV2|-|TRBJ1-6|-
TGTGCCAGCAGTGACAGGGCGTTACCCTATAATTCACCCCTCCACTTT
CASSDRALPYNSPLHF
>TRBV6-1|-|TRBJ1-4|TRBD1
TGTGCCAGCAGTGAGACAGGGCGGATAAATGAAAAACTGTTTTTT
CASSETGRINEKLFF
>TRBV25-1|few|TRBJ1-1|-
TGTGCCAGCAGACCGACAGGACCGAACACTGAAGCTTTCTTT
CASRPTGPNTEAFF
>TRBV19|few|TRBJ1-2|-
TGTGCCAGTAGCTTCGCCAGCGGGAACGGCTACACCTTC
CASSFASGNGYTF
>TRBV5-4|-|TRBJ1-1|-
TGTGCCAGCAGCTTGTCAGAGAACACTGAAGCTTTCTTT
CASSLSENTEAFF
>TRBV30|-|TRBJ2-5|TRBD2
TGTGCCTGGAGTGTTCCGGGAGGGGGGACCCAGTACTTC
CAWSVPGGGTQYF
>TRBV5-4|-|TRBJ2-1|TRBD2
TGTGCCAGCAGCTCTGGACTAGCGGGGCTCTACAATGAGCAGTTCTTC
CASSSGLAGLYNEQFF
>TRBV30|-|TRBJ2-4|-
TGTGCCTGGGCCTTCATACGGTCGGGCAAAAACATTCAGTACTTC
CAWAFIRSGKNIQYF
>TRBV30|-|TRBJ2-1|-
TGTGCCTGGGTAGCGGTCAGCTCCTACAATGAGCAGTTCTTC
CAWVAVSSYNEQFF
>TRBV6-6|-|TRBJ1-1|TRBD1
TGTGCCAGCATTCAAACAGGGGGCGATGCTTTCTTT
CASIQTGGDAFF
>TRBV6-5|-|TRBJ2-5|TRBD1
TGTGCCAGCAGTTACTCGAACAGGGGGAAAGAGACCCAGTACTTC
CASSYSNRGKETQYF
>TRBV7-2|-|TRBJ1-3|TRBD1
TGTGCCAGCAGCTCGGACAGGGGAAACACCATATATTTT
CASSSDRGNTIYF